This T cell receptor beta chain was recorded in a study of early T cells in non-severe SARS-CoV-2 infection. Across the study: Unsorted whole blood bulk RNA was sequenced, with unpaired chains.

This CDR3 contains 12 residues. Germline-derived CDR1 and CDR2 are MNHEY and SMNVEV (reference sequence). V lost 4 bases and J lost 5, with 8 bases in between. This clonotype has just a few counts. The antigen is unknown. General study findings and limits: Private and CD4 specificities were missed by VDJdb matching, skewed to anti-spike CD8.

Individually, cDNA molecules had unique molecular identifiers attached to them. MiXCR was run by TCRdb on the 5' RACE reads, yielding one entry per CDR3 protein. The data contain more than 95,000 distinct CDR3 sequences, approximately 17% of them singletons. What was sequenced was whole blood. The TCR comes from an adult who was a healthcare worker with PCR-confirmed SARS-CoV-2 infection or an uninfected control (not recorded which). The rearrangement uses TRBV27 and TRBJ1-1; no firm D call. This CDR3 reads CASSSAGTEAFF. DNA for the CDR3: TGTGCCAGCAGTTCCGCGGGGACTGAAGCTTTCTTT.